The clone carrying this T cell receptor beta chain has only a few counts. What it binds is not known. Germline CDR1 LNHDA, CDR2 SQIVND (reference sequence). This CDR3 is 15 amino acids long. The germline V and J ends were trimmed by 3 bases and 2 bases, with 11 bases remaining between them. The data stem from a study of T-cell memory formation after mild COVID-19. Using constant-segment primers, 5'RACE produced TCR alpha and TCR beta cDNA libraries carrying sample barcodes and UMIs. TCRdb analysed the 5' RACE reads with MiXCR anew, one entry per CDR3 protein. The sample lists roughly 120,000 distinct CDR3 sequences, about a fifth occurring once. Study-level points and caveats: In pre-infection memory, a portion of responding clones appeared, which suggested that cross-reactive memory joined. CD4+ contracting clones were mainly CM and EM; CD8+ ones, EMRA.

The sequenced sample consisted of PBMCs or a T cell subset sorted from them (not recorded which). The chain uses TRBV19 and TRBJ2-1; D might be TRBD2 (5 bases). This TCR came from a man younger than 30 who had mild COVID-19 (a few samples of this study predate the infection). Cell type and time point are not known. The CDR3: CASSMSSGTYNEQFF. For the CDR3, the DNA is TGTGCCAGTAGTATGTCCAGCGGTACCTACAATGAGCAGTTCTTC. The full variable domain, in which reference TRBV19 and TRBJ2-1 provide the parts outside the CDR3, is DGGITQSPKYLFRKEGQNVTLSCEQNLNHDAMYWYRQDPGQGLRLIYYSQIVNDFQKGDIAEGYSVSREKKESFPLTVTSAQKNPTAFYLCASSMSSGTYNEQFFGPGTRLTVL.